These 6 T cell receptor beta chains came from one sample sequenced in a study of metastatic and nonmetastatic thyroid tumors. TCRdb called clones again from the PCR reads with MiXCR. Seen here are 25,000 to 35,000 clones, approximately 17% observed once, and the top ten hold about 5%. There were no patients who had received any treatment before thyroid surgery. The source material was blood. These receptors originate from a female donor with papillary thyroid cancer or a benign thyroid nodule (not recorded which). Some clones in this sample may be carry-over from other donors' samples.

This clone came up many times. The CDR3 loop reads CASSLADRGSGNTIYF. CDR3 bases: TGCGCCAGCAGCTTGGCCGACAGGGGGTCTGGAAACACCATATATTTT. This rearrangement joins TRBV5-1 to TRBJ1-3; 9 nucleotides agree with TRBD1. With V trimmed by 0 bases and J by 1 base, 2 bases remained unmatched. Germline V gives CDR1 SGHRS, CDR2 YFSETQ. The CDR3 runs to 16 residues.

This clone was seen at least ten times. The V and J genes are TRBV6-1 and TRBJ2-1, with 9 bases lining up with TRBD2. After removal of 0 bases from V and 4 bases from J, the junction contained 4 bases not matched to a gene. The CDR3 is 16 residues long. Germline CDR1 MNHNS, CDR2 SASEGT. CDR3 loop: CASSEASGGTYNEQFF. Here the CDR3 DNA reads TGTGCCAGCAGTGAAGCTAGCGGGGGAACTTACAATGAGCAGTTCTTC.

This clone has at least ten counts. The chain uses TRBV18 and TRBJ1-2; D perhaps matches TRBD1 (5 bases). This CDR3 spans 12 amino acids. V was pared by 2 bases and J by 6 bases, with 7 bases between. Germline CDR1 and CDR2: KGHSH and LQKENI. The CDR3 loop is CASSPGRDGYTF. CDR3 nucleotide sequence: TGTGCCAGCTCACCAGGCAGGGATGGCTACACCTTC.

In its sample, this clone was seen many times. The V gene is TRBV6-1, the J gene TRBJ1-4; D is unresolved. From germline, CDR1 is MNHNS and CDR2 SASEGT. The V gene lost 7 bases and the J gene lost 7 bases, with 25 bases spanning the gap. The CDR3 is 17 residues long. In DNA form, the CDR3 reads TGTGCCAGCATCCGGGAACCAGACTGGACTCGCGGTGAAAAACTGTTTTTT. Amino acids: CASIREPDWTRGEKLFF.

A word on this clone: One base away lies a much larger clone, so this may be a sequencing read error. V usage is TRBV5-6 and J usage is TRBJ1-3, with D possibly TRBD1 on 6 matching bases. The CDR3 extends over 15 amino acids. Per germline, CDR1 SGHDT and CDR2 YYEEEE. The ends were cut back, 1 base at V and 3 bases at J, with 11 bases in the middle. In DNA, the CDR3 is TGTGCCAGCAGCTTGTTGCGGGGGCTTGGAAACACCATATATTTT. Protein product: CASSLLRGLGNTIYF. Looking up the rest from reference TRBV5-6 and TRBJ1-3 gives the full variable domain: DAGVTQSPTHLIKTRGQQVTLRCSPKSGHDTVSWYQQALGQGPQFIFQYYEEEERQRGNFPDRFSGHQFPNYSSELNVNALLLGDSALYLCASSLLRGLGNTIYFGEGSWLTVV.

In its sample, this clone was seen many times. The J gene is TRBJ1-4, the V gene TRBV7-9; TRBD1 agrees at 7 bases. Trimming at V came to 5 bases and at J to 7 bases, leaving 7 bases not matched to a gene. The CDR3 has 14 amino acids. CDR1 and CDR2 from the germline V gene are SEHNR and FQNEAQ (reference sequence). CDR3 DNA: TGTGCCAGCAGCCCTGGACAGGTTCTTGAAAAACTGTTTTTT. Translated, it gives CASSPGQVLEKLFF.